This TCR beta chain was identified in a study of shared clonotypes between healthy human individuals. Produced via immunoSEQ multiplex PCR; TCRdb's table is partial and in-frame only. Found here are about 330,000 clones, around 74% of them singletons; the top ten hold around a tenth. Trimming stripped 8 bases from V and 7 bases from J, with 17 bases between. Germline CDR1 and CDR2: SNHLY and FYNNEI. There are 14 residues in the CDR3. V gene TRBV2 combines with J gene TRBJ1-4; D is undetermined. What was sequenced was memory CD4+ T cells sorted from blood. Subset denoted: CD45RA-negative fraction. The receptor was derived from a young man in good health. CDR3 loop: CASGDGFPFEKLFF. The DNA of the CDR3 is TGTGCCAGCGGAGATGGGTTTCCATTTGAAAAACTGTTTTTT.